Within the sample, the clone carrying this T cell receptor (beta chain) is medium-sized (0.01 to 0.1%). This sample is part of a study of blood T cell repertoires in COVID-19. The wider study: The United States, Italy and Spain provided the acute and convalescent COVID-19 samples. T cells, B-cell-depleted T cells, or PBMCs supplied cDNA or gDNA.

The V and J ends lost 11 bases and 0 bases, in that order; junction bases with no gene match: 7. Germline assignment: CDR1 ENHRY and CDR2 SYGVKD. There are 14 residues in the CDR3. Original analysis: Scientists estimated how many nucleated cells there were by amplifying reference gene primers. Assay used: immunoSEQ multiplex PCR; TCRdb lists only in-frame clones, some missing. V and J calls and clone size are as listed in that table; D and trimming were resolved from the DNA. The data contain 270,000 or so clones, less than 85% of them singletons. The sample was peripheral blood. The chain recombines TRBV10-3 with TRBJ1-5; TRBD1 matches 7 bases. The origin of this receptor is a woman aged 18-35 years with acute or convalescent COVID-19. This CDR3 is CAAATGDSNQPQHF. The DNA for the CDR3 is TGTGCCGCCGCCACAGGGGATAGCAATCAGCCCCAGCATTTT.